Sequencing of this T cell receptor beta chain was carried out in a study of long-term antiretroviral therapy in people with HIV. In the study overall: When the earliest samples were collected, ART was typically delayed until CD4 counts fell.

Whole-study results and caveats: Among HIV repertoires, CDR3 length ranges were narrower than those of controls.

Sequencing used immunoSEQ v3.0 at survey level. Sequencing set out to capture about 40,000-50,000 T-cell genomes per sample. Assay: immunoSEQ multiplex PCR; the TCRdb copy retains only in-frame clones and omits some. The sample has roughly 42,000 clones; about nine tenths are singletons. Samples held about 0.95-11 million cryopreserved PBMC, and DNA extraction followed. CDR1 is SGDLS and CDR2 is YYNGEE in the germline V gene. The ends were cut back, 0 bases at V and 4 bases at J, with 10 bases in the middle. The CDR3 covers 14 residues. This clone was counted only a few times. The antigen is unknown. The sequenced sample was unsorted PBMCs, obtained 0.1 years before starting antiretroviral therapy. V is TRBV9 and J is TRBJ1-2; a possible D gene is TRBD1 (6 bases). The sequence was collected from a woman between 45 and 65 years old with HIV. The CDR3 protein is CASSVVGQPYGYTF. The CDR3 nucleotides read TGTGCCAGCAGCGTAGTTGGACAGCCCTATGGCTACACCTTC.